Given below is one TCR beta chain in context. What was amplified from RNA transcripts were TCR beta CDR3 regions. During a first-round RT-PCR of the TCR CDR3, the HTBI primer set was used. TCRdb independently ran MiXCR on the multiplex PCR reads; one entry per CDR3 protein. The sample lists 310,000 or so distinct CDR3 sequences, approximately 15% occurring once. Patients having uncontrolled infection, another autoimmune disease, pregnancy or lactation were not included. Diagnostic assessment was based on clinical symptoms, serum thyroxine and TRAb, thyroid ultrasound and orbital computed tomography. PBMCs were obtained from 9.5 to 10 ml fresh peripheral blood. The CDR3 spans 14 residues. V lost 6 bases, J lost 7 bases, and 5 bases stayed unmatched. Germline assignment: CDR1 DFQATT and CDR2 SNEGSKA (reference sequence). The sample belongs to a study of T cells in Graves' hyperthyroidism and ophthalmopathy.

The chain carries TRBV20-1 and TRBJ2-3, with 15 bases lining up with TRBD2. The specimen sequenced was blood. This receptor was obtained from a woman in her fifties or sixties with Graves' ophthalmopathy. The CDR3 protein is CSAPGTSGGYTQYF. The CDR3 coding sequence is TGCAGTGCCCCCGGGACTAGCGGGGGGTATACGCAGTATTTT.